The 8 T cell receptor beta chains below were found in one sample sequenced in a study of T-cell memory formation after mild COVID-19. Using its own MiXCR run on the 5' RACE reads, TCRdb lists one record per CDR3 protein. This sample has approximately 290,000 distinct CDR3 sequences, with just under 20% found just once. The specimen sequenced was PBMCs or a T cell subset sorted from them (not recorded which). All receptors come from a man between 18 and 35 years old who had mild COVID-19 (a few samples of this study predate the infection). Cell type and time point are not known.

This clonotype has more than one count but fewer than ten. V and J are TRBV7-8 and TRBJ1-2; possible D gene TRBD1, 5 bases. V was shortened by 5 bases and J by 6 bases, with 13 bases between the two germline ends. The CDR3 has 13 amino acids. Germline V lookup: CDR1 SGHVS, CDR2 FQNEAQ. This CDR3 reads CASSTSGFDGYTF. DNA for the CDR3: TGTGCCAGCAGCACCTCAGGGTTCGATGGCTACACCTTC.

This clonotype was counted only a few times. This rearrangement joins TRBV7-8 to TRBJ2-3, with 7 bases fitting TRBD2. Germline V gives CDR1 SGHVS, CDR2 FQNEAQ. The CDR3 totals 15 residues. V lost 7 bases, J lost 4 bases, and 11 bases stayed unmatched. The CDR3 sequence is CASTFLGGYPDTQYF. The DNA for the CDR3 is TGTGCCAGCACATTCTTGGGGGGGTACCCAGATACGCAGTATTTT.

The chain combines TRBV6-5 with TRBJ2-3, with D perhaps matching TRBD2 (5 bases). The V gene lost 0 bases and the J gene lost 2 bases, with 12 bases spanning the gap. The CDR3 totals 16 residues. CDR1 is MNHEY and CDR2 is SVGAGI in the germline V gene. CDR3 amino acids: CASSYSAEGSTDTQYF. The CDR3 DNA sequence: TGTGCCAGCAGTTACTCGGCTGAGGGCTCCACAGATACGCAGTATTTT.

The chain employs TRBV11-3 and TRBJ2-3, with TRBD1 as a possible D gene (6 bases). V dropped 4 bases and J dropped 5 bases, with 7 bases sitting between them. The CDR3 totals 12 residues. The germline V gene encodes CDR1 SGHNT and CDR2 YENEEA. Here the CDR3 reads CASSSGEDTQYF. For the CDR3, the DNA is TGTGCCAGCAGCTCAGGGGAAGATACGCAGTATTTT.

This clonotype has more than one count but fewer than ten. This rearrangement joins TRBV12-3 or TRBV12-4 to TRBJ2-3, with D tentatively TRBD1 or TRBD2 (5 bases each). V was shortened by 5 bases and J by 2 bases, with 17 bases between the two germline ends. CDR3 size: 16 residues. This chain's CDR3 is CASSGALAGYTDTQYF. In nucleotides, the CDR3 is TGTGCCAGCAGTGGGGCCCTAGCCGGATACACAGATACGCAGTATTTT.

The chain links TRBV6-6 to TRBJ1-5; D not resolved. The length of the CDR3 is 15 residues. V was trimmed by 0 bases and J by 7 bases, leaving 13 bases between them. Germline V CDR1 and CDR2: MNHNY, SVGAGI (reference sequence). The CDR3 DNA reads TGTGCCAGCAGTTACTCGGGGAGTCCGGGACAGCCCCAGCATTTT. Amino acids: CASSYSGSPGQPQHF.

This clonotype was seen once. In DNA, the CDR3 is TGTGCCAGCAGCTTTATTAGGACAGGGGGCTACAATGAGCAGTTCTTC. Its protein is CASSFIRTGGYNEQFF. J is TRBJ2-1 and V is TRBV7-2, with 10 positions matching TRBD1. The CDR3 runs to 16 residues. V dropped 3 bases and J dropped 3; count of bases not matched to a gene: 5. The germline gives CDR1 SGHTA, CDR2 FQGNSA.

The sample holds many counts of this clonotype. This chain's CDR3 is CASSQIQGPRDSPLHF. The CDR3 DNA sequence: TGCGCCAGCAGCCAAATTCAGGGGCCAAGGGATTCACCCCTCCACTTT. The rearrangement joins TRBV4-3 to TRBJ1-6; D possibly corresponds to TRBD1 (6 bases). The CDR3 contains 16 residues. Per the germline V gene, CDR1 is LGHNA and CDR2 is YSLEER. V dropped 2 bases and J dropped 8 bases, with 16 bases sitting between them.